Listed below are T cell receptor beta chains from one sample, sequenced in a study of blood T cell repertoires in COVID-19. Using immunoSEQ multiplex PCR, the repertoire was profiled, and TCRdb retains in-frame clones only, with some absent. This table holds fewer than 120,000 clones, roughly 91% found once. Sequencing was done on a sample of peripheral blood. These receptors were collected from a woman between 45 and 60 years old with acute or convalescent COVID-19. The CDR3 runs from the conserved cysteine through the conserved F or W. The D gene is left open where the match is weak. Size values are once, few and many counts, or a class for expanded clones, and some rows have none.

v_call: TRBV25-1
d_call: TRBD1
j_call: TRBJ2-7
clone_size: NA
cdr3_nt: TGTGCCAGCAGTCCAACAGGGGGCTACGAGCAGTACTTC
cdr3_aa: CASSPTGGYEQYF

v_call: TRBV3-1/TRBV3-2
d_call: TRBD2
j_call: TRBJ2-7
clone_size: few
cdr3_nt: TGTGCCAGCAGCCATCGAGCGGGAGGGCTCTACGAGCAGTACTTC
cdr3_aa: CASSHRAGGLYEQYF

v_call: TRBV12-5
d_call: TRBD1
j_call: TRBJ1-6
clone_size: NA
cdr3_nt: TGTGCTAGTGGTTTGGGGACAGGGGCAGGTAATTCACCCCTCCACTTT
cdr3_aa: CASGLGTGAGNSPLHF

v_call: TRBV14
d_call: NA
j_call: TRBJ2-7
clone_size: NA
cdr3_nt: TGTGCCAGCAGCCAAGGCGGGAAGCTAGGCGAGCAGTACTTC
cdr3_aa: CASSQGGKLGEQYF

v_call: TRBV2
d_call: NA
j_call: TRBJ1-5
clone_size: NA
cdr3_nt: TGTGCCAGCAGGGCAGAGGAGGGTAATCAGCCCCAGCATTTT
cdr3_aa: CASRAEEGNQPQHF

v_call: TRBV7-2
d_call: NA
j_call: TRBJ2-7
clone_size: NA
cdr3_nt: TGTGCCAGCAGCTTGTCAGCGGTCCTCTCCTACGAGCAGTACTTC
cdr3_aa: CASSLSAVLSYEQYF

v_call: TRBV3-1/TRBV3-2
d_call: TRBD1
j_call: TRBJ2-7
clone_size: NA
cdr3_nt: TGTGCCAGCAGCCACGGGGACAGGGGCTCCTACGAGCAGTACTTC
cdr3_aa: CASSHGDRGSYEQYF

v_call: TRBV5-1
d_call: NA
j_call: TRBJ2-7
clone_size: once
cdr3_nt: TGCGCCAGCAGCTTGGAGGGGCCTCCCAACGGTCTTTACGAGCAGTACTTC
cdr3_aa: CASSLEGPPNGLYEQYF

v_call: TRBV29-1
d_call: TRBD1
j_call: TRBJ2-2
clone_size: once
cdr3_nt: TGCAGCGTCTGGGACAGCACCGGGGAGCTGTTTTTT
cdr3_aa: CSVWDSTGELFF

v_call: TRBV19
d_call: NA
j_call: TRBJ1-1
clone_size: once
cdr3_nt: TGTGCCAGTAGTTCCCTTACGGGGAACACTGAAGCTTTCTTT
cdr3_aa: CASSSLTGNTEAFF

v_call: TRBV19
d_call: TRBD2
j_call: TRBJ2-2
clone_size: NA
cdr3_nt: TGTGCCAGTAGTGGACTAGCGGGAGACTTTGGGGAGCTGTTTTTT
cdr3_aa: CASSGLAGDFGELFF

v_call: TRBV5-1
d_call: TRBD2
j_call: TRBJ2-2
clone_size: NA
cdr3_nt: TGCGCCAGCAGCTTGTCTCAGGGCAGGAGCGGGGAGCTGTGTTTT
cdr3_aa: CASSLSQGRSGELCF

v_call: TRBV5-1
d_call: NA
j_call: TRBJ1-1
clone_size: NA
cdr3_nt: TGCGCCAGCAGCTTGGTTCGGGGGAACACTGAAGCTTTCTTT
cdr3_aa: CASSLVRGNTEAFF

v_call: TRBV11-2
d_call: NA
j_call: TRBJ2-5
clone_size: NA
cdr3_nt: TGTGCCAGCAGCTTTGGTTTTAGCGAGACCCAGTACTTC
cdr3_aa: CASSFGFSETQYF

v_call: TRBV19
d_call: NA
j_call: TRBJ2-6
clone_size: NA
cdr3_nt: TGTGCCAGTAGTCCGGATGGGCCCGCCTGGGCCAACGTCCTGACTTTC
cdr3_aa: CASSPDGPAWANVLTF

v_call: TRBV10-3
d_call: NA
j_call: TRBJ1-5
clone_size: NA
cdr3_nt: TGTGCCATCAGTGATTTGGGGGGAGGCAATCAGCCCCAGCATTTT
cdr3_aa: CAISDLGGGNQPQHF

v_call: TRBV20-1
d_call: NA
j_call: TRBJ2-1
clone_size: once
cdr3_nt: TGCAGTGCTTTACAGATCAATGAGCAGTTCTTC
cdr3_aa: CSALQINEQFF

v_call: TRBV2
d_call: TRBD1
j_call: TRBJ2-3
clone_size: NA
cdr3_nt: TGTGCCAGCAGTGACCCCGGGACAGGGGCAGATACGCAGTATTTT
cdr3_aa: CASSDPGTGADTQYF

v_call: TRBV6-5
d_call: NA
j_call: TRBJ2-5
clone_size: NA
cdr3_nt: TGTGCCAGCAGTTACACTAGGTTTGGGGAGACCCAGTACTTC
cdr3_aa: CASSYTRFGETQYF

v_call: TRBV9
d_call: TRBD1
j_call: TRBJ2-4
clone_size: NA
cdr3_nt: TGTGCCAGCAGCACCGATGGGACAGGGGGAACCAAAAACATTCAGTACTTC
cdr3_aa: CASSTDGTGGTKNIQYF

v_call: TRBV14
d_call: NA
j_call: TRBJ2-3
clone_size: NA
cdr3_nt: TGTGCCAGCAGCCAAGGACTAGATCCTAGCACAGATACGCAGTATTTT
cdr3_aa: CASSQGLDPSTDTQYF

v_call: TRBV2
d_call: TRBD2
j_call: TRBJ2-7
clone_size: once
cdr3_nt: TGTGCCAGCACCGGGCTAGCGGGGGCCCTGTGGAACGAGCAGTACTTC
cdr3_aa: CASTGLAGALWNEQYF

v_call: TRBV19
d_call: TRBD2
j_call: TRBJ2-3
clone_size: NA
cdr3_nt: TGTGCCAGTAGCCATACTAGCGGGGGGAGGGCGGATACGCAGTATTTT
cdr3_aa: CASSHTSGGRADTQYF

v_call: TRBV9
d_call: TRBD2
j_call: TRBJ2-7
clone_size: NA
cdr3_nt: TGTGCCAGCAGCGTAGGACTAGCGGGTTTCGGCGAGCAGTACTTC
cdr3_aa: CASSVGLAGFGEQYF

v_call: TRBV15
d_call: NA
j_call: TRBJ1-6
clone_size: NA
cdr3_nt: TGTGCCACCAGCCCTGAGCGGAGCGCTTCATCACCCCTCCACTTT
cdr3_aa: CATSPERSASSPLHF

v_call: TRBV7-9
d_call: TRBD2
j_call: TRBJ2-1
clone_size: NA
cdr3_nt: TGTGCCAGCAGCTCCGGCGGGAGTTACAATGAGCAGTTCTTC
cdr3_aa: CASSSGGSYNEQFF

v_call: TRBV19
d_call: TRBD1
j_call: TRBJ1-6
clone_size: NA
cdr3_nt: TGTGCCAGTAGTACCGGGACAGGGTTTAATTCACCCCTCCACTTT
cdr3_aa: CASSTGTGFNSPLHF

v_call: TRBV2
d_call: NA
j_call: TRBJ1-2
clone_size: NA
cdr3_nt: TGTGCCAGTGACAGTAACTATGGCTACACCTTC
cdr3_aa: CASDSNYGYTF

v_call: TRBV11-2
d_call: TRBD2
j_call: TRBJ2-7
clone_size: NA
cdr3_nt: TGTGCCAGCAGCTTAGATAAGAAATCGACTAGCGTCTACGAGCAGTACTTC
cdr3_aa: CASSLDKKSTSVYEQYF

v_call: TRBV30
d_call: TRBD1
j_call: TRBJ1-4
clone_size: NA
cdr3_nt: TGTGCCTGGAGTGTACAGACAGGGGCCCTCCCCGGAAAACTGTTTTTT
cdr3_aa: CAWSVQTGALPGKLFF

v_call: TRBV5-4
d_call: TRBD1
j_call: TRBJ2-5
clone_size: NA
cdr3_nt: TGTGCCAGCAGCTCCTGGGGACAGGGGCAAGAGACCCAGTACTTC
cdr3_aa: CASSSWGQGQETQYF

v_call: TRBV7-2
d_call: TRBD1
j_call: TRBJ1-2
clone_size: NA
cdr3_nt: TGTGCCAGCAGTTTGACAGGGCTGAACTATGGCTACACCTTC
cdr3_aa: CASSLTGLNYGYTF

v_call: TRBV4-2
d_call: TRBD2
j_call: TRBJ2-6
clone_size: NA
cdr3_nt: TGTGCCAGCAGCCAAGGGCTAGCGGGAATCTCCGTCGGTGGGGCCAACGTCCTGACTTTC
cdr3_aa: CASSQGLAGISVGGANVLTF